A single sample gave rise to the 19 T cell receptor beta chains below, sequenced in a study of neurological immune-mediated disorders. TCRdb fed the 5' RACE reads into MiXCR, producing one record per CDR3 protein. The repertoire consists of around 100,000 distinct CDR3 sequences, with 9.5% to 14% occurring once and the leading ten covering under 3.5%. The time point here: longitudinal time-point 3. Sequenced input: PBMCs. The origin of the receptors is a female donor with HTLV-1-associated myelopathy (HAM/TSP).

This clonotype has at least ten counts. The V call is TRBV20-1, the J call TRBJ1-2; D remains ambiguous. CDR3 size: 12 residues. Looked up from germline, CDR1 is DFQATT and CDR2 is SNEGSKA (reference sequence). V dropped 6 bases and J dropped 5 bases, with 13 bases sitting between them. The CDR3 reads CSAPTPDYGYTF. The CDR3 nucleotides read TGCAGTGCCCCGACCCCCGATTATGGCTACACCTTC.

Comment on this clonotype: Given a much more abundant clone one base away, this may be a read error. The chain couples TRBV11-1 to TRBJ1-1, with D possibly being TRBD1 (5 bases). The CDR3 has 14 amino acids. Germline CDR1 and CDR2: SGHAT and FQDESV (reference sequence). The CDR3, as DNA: TGTGTCAGCAGCTTAGTGCAGGGTAACACTGAAGCTTTCTTT. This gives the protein CVSSLVQGNTEAFF.

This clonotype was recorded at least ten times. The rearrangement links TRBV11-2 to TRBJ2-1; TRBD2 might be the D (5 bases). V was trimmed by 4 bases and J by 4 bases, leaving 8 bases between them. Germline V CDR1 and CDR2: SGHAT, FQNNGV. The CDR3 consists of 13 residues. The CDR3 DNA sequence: TGTGCCAGCAGCTCGAGGGAATACAATGAGCAGTTCTTC. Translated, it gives CASSSREYNEQFF.

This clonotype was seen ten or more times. CDR3 protein: CASSLGHGGYEQYF. The CDR3 nucleotides are TGCGCCAGCAGCTTGGGGCACGGGGGCTACGAGCAGTACTTC. The J gene is TRBJ2-7, the V gene TRBV5-1, with D possibly matching TRBD2 (6 bases). The CDR3 spans 14 residues. Germline V gene lookup returns CDR1 SGHRS and CDR2 YFSETQ. Trimming pared 0 bases from V and 3 bases from J, leaving 10 bases between.

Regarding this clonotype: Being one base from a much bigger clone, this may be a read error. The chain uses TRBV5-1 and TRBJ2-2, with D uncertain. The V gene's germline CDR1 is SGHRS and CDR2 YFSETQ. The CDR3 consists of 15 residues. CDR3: CAISLRASNTGELFF. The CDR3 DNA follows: TGCGCCATCAGCTTGCGTGCCAGCAACACCGGGGAGCTGTTTTTT.

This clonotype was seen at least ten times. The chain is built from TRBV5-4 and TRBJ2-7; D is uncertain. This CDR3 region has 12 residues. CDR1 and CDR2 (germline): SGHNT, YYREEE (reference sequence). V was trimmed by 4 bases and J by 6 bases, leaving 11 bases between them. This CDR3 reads CASSVDGSEQYF. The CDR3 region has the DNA TGTGCCAGCAGCGTAGATGGGTCCGAGCAGTACTTC.

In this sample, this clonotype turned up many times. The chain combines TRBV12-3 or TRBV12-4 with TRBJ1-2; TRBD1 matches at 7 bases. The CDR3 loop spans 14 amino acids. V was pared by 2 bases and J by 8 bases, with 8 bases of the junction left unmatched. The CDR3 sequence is CASSLYRGVGGYTF. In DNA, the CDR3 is TGTGCCAGCAGTTTATACAGGGGAGTAGGAGGCTACACCTTC.

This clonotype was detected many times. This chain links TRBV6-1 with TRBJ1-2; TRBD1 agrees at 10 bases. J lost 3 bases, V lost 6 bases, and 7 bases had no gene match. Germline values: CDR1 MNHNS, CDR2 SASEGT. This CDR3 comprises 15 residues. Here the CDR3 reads CASRGRTGGHYGYTF. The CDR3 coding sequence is TGTGCCAGCAGGGGGCGGACAGGGGGACACTATGGCTACACCTTC.

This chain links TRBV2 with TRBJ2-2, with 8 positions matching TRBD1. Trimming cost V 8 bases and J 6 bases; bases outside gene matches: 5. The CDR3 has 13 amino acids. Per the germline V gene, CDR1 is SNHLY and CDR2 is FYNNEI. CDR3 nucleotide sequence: TGTGCCAGCGGACAGGGATCATCCGGGGAGCTGTTTTTT. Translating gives CASGQGSSGELFF.

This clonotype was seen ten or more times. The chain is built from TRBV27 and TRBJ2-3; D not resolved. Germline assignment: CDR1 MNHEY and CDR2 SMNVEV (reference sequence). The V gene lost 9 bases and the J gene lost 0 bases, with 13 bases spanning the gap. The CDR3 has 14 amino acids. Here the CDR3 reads CASSDRISTDTQYF. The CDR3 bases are TGTGCCAGTTCAGATAGGATTAGCACAGATACGCAGTATTTT.

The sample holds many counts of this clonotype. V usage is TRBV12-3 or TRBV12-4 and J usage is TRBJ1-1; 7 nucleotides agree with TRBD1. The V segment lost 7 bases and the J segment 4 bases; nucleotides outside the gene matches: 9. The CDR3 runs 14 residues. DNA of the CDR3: TGTGCCAGCACCCTCGTCAGGGGGTCCACTGAAGCTTTCTTT. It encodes CASTLVRGSTEAFF.

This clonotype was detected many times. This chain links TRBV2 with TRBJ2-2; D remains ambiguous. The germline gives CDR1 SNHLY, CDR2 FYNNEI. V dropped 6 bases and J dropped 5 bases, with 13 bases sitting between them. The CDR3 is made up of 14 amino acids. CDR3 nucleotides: TGTGCCAGCAGGGACCGAGCACGTACCGGGGAGCTGTTTTTT. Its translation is CASRDRARTGELFF. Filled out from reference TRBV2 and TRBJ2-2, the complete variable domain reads EPEVTQTPSHQVTQMGQEVILRCVPISNHLYFYWYRQILGQKVEFLVSFYNNEISEKSEIFDDQFSVERPDGSNFTLKIRSTKLEDSAMYFCASRDRARTGELFFGEGSRLTVL.

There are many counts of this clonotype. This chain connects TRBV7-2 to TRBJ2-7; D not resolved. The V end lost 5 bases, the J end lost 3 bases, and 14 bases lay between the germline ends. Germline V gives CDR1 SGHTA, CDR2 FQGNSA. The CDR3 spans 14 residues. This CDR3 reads CASSREALGYEQYF. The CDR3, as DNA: TGTGCCAGCAGCCGTGAGGCCCTCGGCTACGAGCAGTACTTC.

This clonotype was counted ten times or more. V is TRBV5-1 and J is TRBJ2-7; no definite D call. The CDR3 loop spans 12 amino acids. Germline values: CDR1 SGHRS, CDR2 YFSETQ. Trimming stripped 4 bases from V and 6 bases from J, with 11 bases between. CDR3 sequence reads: CASSPDPAEQYF. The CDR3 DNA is TGCGCCAGCAGCCCCGACCCGGCCGAGCAGTACTTC.

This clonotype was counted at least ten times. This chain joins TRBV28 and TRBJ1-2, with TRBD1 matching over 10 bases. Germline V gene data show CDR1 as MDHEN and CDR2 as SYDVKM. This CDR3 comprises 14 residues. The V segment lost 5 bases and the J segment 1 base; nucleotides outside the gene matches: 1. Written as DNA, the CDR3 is TGTGCCAGCAGTAGGGACAGGGGTAACTATGGCTACACCTTC. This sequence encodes CASSRDRGNYGYTF.

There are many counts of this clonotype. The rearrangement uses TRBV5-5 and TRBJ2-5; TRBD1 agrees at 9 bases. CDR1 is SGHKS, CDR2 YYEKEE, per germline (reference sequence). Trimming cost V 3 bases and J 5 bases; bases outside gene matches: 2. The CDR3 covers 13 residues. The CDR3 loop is CASSWDRAETQYF. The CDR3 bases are TGTGCCAGCAGCTGGGACAGGGCTGAGACCCAGTACTTC. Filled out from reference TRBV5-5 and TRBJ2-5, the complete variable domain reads DAGVTQSPTHLIKTRGQQVTLRCSPISGHKSVSWYQQVLGQGPQFIFQYYEKEERGRGNFPDRFSARQFPNYSSELNVNALLLGDSALYLCASSWDRAETQYFGPGTRLLVL.

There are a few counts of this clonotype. CDR3 residues: CNLKRDFSTDTQYF. The CDR3 DNA is TGCAACCTTAAACGGGACTTCAGCACAGATACGCAGTATTTT. The genes are TRBV20-1 and TRBJ2-3; D possibly corresponds to TRBD2 (6 bases). Per the germline V gene, CDR1 is DFQATT and CDR2 is SNEGSKA (reference sequence). The CDR3 length is 14 residues.

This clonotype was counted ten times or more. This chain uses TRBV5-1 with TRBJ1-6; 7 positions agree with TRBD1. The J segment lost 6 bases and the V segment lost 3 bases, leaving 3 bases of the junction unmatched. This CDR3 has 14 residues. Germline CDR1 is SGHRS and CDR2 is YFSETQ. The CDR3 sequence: CASSSGQFNSPLHF. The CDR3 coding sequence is TGCGCCAGCAGCTCGGGACAGTTTAATTCACCCCTCCACTTT. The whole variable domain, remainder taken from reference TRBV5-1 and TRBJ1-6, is KAGVTQTPRYLIKTRGQQVTLSCSPISGHRSVSWYQQTPGQGLQFLFEYFSETQRNKGNFPGRFSGRQFSNSRSEMNVSTLELGDSALYLCASSSGQFNSPLHFGNGTRLTVT.

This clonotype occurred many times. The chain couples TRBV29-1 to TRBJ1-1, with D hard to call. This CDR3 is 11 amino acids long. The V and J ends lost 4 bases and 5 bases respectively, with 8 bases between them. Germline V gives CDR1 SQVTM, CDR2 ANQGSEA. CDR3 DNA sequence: TGCAGCGTTGTTCCGAGGACTGAAGCTTTCTTT. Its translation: CSVVPRTEAFF.